These 9 T cell receptor beta chains came from one sample sequenced in a study of graft-versus-host responses after intestinal transplantation. Their antigens are not known. The data were produced by immunoSEQ multiplex PCR, yet TCRdb's version contains in-frame clones alone and is incomplete. The sample yields tens of thousands of clones, around 85% seen once. The sequences come from unstimulated CD8+ T cells sorted from spleen or lymph node cells, collected before intestinal transplant. Every receptor here comes from a human donor who received an intestinal transplant.

This clone was seen only a few times. The chain has TRBV10-1 and TRBJ2-1, with a possible D match to TRBD2 (6 bases). CDR3 length: 13 residues. Germline V CDR1 and CDR2: WNHNN, SYGVQD (reference sequence). V lost 4 bases and J 5 bases, leaving 9 bases between the germline ends. As DNA, the CDR3 is TGCGCCAGCAGTGGGGTAGCGGACAATGAGCAGTTCTTC. Protein sequence: CASSGVADNEQFF.

This chain uses TRBV28 with TRBJ1-6; D is unclear. Germline CDR1 and CDR2: MDHEN and SYDVKM. The CDR3 is 13 amino acids. Deletions cut 7 bases from V and 10 bases from J, with 14 bases between. CDR3 bases: TGTGCCAGCACCGGAGGGTTTGGGTCACCCCTCCACTTT. Translating gives CASTGGFGSPLHF.

This chain joins TRBV27 and TRBJ2-6; no clear D. CDR1 MNHEY and CDR2 SMNVEV come from the germline V gene (reference sequence). Trimming pared 7 bases from V and 0 bases from J, leaving 4 bases between. This CDR3 region has 13 residues. DNA for the CDR3: TGTGCCAGCACCTCCTCTGGGGCCAACGTCCTGACTTTC. Residues: CASTSSGANVLTF.

DNA for the CDR3: TGCGCCAGCAGCCAAGCTGTCAGACAATCTAACTATGGCTACACCTTC. As protein: CASSQAVRQSNYGYTF. This chain links TRBV4-1 with TRBJ1-2; D ambiguous. Trimming cost V 1 base and J 0 bases, with 12 bases left between them. Germline V gene data show CDR1 as MGHRA and CDR2 as YSYEKL. This CDR3 has 16 amino acids.

This clone was observed a single time. V is TRBV13 and J is TRBJ2-7; D might be TRBD2 (5 bases). From germline, CDR1 is PRHDT and CDR2 FYEKMQ (reference sequence). Deletions cut 3 bases from V and 3 bases from J, with 9 bases between. The CDR3 covers 13 residues. The CDR3: CASSFDGIYEQYF. CDR3 DNA: TGTGCCAGCAGCTTCGACGGGATCTACGAGCAGTACTTC.

V and J are TRBV30 and TRBJ2-4; TRBD1 agrees at 8 bases. Trimming at V came to 3 bases and at J to 0 bases, leaving 1 base not matched to a gene. This CDR3 spans 14 amino acids. CDR1 is GTSNPN, CDR2 SVGIG, per germline (reference sequence). CDR3 loop: CAWRDRVAKNIQYF. The CDR3 DNA follows: TGTGCCTGGAGGGACAGGGTAGCCAAAAACATTCAGTACTTC.

This clone is medium-sized in the sample. The chain employs TRBV5-4 and TRBJ2-7; the match to TRBD2 covers 13 bases. Unmatched junction bases numbered 17, after V lost 4 bases and J lost 4 bases. The germline gives CDR1 SGHNT, CDR2 YYREEE (reference sequence). CDR3 size: 19 residues. The chain's CDR3 is CASSLGRVTSGRTRYEQYF. CDR3 sequence (DNA): TGTGCCAGCAGCCTCGGTCGCGTGACTAGCGGGAGGACGCGGTACGAGCAGTACTTC.

The chain couples TRBV18 to TRBJ2-3, with D uncertain. V was shortened by 3 bases and J by 5 bases, with 6 bases between the two germline ends. CDR1 is KGHSH and CDR2 is LQKENI in the germline V gene. This CDR3 spans 12 amino acids. In DNA form, the CDR3 reads TGTGCCAGCTCACCCCTCAGAGATACGCAGTATTTT. Its protein product is CASSPLRDTQYF.

The genes are TRBV11-3 and TRBJ2-3; 8 bases line up with TRBD2. Germline values: CDR1 SGHNT, CDR2 YENEEA. The CDR3 covers 17 residues. J was trimmed by 4 bases and V by 2 bases; bases with no gene match: 11. The CDR3 spells CASSLSGGQGGADTQYF. The CDR3 DNA reads TGTGCCAGCAGCTTAAGCGGGGGCCAGGGTGGTGCAGATACGCAGTATTTT.